The 15 T cell receptor beta chains below come from one sample, sequenced in a study of shared clonotypes between healthy human individuals. Generated by immunoSEQ multiplex PCR, the TCRdb table keeps only in-frame clones and is missing some. The sample comprises roughly 2,000,000 clones, about 95% of which are singletons, and under 1.5% rests with the top ten. Naive CD8 populations comprised CD45RO-negative cells positively selected for CCR7, excluding terminally differentiated effector memory CD45RA+ cells. The material sequenced was naive CD8+ T cells sorted from blood. All receptors derive from a man aged 18 to 29 in good health.

The chain uses TRBV25-1 and TRBJ2-1; possible D gene TRBD1, 7 bases. V was trimmed by 10 bases and J by 5 bases, leaving 18 bases between them. CDR1 is MGHDK and CDR2 is SYGVNS in the germline V gene. The CDR3 runs 14 residues. CDR3 loop: CATTTGEVDNEQFF. The CDR3 nucleotides read TGTGCCACAACCACAGGGGAGGTTGACAATGAGCAGTTCTTC.

V and J are TRBV7-9 and TRBJ2-7, with 8 bases matching TRBD1. The CDR3 loop spans 16 amino acids. Germline assignment: CDR1 SEHNR and CDR2 FQNEAQ (reference sequence). The V segment lost 5 bases and the J segment 2 bases; nucleotides outside the gene matches: 11. CDR3 sequence reads: CASSQGATGNPYEQYF. The CDR3 DNA follows: TGTGCCAGCAGCCAGGGGGCGACAGGGAATCCCTACGAGCAGTACTTC.

DNA of the CDR3: TGTGCCAGCAGCGAAACAGGGACCTACGAGCAGTACTTC. It yields the protein CASSETGTYEQYF. The gene calls are TRBV7-9 and TRBJ2-7; D is perhaps TRBD1 (6 bases). This CDR3 has 13 residues. CDR1 and CDR2 (germline): SEHNR, FQNEAQ (reference sequence). The ends were cut back, 5 bases at V and 2 bases at J, with 10 bases in the middle. The whole variable domain, filled in from reference TRBV7-9 and TRBJ2-7, reads DTGVSQNPRHKITKRGQNVTFRCDPISEHNRLYWYRQTLGQGPEFLTYFQNEAQLEKSRLLSDRFSAERPKGSFSTLEIQRTEQGDSAMYLCASSETGTYEQYFGPGTRLTVT.

The chain combines TRBV15 with TRBJ2-3, with a tentative D call TRBD2 (6 bases). V was trimmed by 5 bases and J by 3 bases, leaving 9 bases between them. The CDR3 covers 13 residues. Germline V gene data show CDR1 as LNHNV and CDR2 as YYDKDF (reference sequence). The CDR3 spells CATSGRGTDTQYF. DNA for the CDR3: TGTGCCACCAGCGGGCGGGGTACAGATACGCAGTATTTT.

The CDR3 here is CASSYQTGSIGYTF. The CDR3 coding sequence is TGTGCCAGCAGTTACCAAACGGGATCTATTGGCTACACCTTC. J is TRBJ1-2 and V is TRBV6-5; D not resolved. CDR1 is MNHEY, CDR2 SVGAGI, per germline. V was shortened by 2 bases and J by 7 bases, with 14 bases between the two germline ends. This CDR3 is built from 14 residues.

The chain combines TRBV29-1 with TRBJ2-3, with 7 bases identical to TRBD2. The CDR3 sequence is 15 residues long. Germline-derived CDR1 and CDR2 are SQVTM and ANQGSEA. The V gene end was trimmed by 6 bases and the J gene end by 0 bases; junction bases not matched to a gene: 9. The CDR3 here is CSVPFAGASTDTQYF. The CDR3 nucleotides read TGCAGCGTCCCTTTTGCGGGAGCAAGCACAGATACGCAGTATTTT.

The chain uses TRBV30 and TRBJ1-2, with D uncertain. The germline CDR1 and CDR2 sequences are GTSNPN and SVGIG (reference sequence). This CDR3 spans 16 amino acids. The germline V and J ends were trimmed by 2 bases and 5 bases, with 21 bases remaining between them. This CDR3 is CAWSNQAGPWFYGYTF. The DNA for the CDR3 is TGTGCCTGGAGTAATCAGGCTGGCCCCTGGTTTTATGGCTACACCTTC.

This rearrangement joins TRBV9 to TRBJ1-1, with D perhaps TRBD1 (6 bases). The CDR3 consists of 13 residues. Germline V gives CDR1 SGDLS, CDR2 YYNGEE. V was shortened by 3 bases and J by 4 bases, with 10 bases between the two germline ends. The CDR3 loop reads CASSGQGTTEAFF. The CDR3 nucleotides read TGTGCCAGCAGCGGCCAGGGGACCACTGAAGCTTTCTTT.

As concerns this clone: At the DNA level, this CDR3 is encoded by other sequences in the same sample as well. V is TRBV7-9 and J is TRBJ2-1; D is unclear. V was trimmed by 1 base and J by 2 bases, leaving 9 bases between them. This CDR3 spans 15 amino acids. Germline values: CDR1 SEHNR, CDR2 FQNEAQ (reference sequence). The CDR3 here is CASSLGQGTYNEQFF. CDR3 nucleotide sequence: TGTGCCAGCAGCTTAGGACAAGGGACCTACAATGAGCAGTTCTTC.

This sequence joins TRBV6-1 and TRBJ2-4, with 9 positions matching TRBD1. This CDR3 has 16 amino acids. Trimming cost V 0 bases and J 8 bases; bases outside gene matches: 8. Looked up from germline, CDR1 is MNHNS and CDR2 is SASEGT. The CDR3 DNA reads as TGTGCCAGCAGTGAAGCGCTTCTGACAGGGGGAGACATTCAGTACTTC. Its translation: CASSEALLTGGDIQYF.

In the case of this clone: This specimen includes other DNA sequences encoding the same CDR3. This chain uses TRBV6-5 with TRBJ2-7; D may correspond to TRBD1 or TRBD2 (5 bases each). V lost 2 bases and J 1 base, leaving 9 bases between the germline ends. CDR3 length: 14 amino acids. Per the germline V gene, CDR1 is MNHEY and CDR2 is SVGAGI. This chain's CDR3 is CASSYGGPSYEQYF. CDR3 bases: TGTGCCAGCAGTTACGGGGGTCCATCCTACGAGCAGTACTTC.

This chain uses TRBV9 with TRBJ2-3, with D perhaps matching TRBD2 (6 bases). Looked up from germline, CDR1 is SGDLS and CDR2 is YYNGEE. CDR3 length: 15 amino acids. The V end lost 4 bases, the J end lost 6 bases, and 18 bases lay between the germline ends. CDR3 DNA: TGTGCCAGCAGCCAAAGTTGGGGAGGTGCCGATACGCAGTATTTT. Protein sequence: CASSQSWGGADTQYF.

A note on this clone: Other DNA sequences of this sample code for an identical CDR3. The V gene is TRBV11-2, the J gene TRBJ2-1, with D possibly matching TRBD2 (6 bases). V was shortened by 5 bases and J by 4 bases, with 9 bases between the two germline ends. The CDR3 runs 13 residues. Germline V gene sequence: CDR1 SGHAT, CDR2 FQNNGV. CDR3 nucleotides: TGTGCCAGCAGCCCCGGGAGATACAATGAGCAGTTCTTC. Protein sequence: CASSPGRYNEQFF. The full variable domain, rest sourced from reference TRBV11-2 and TRBJ2-1, is EAGVAQSPRYKIIEKRQSVAFWCNPISGHATLYWYQQILGQGPKLLIQFQNNGVVDDSQLPKDRFSAERLKGVDSTLKIQPAKLEDSAVYLCASSPGRYNEQFFGPGTRLTVL.

J is TRBJ2-7 and V is TRBV19, with 9 bases identical to TRBD1. The CDR3 loop spans 15 amino acids. CDR1 is LNHDA and CDR2 is SQIVND in the germline V gene (reference sequence). Losses at the gene ends were 7 bases for V and 4 bases for J; bases not matched to a gene: 11. Here the CDR3 reads CASTPGAQGAYEQYF. CDR3 bases: TGTGCCAGTACTCCTGGAGCACAGGGGGCGTACGAGCAGTACTTC.

The gene calls are TRBV29-1 and TRBJ2-7, with a possible D match to TRBD1 (6 bases). Germline CDR1 reads SQVTM; CDR2 reads ANQGSEA. This CDR3 has 12 residues. Trimming left V 5 bases short and J 0 bases short, with 8 bases between. CDR3 in amino acids: CSVWDNSYEQYF. DNA for the CDR3: TGCAGCGTTTGGGACAACTCCTACGAGCAGTACTTC.